These 14 T cell receptor beta chains originate from one sample sequenced in a study of cytomegalovirus exposure and HLA in healthy donors. Some clones are missing from TCRdb's copy, which holds only in-frame ones; the method was immunoSEQ multiplex PCR. The profile covers roughly 100,000 clones, with less than 90% appearing a single time and 1.8% taken by the ten largest. Sequencing input: PBMCs. The receptors come from a woman between 18 and 29 years old in good health and CMV-seropositive.

The CDR3 DNA reads TGTGCCAGCTCACCCGAACAGGGGGCGGCCAAAAACATTCAGTACTTC. Amino acid sequence: CASSPEQGAAKNIQYF. The genes are TRBV18 and TRBJ2-4, with 9 bases identical to TRBD1. The CDR3 spans 16 residues. The germline CDR1 and CDR2 sequences are KGHSH and LQKENI. V lost 3 bases to trimming and J lost 1 base; unmatched junction nucleotides: 4.

The chain combines TRBV4-1 with TRBJ1-6; 9 positions agree with TRBD1. The germline V gene encodes CDR1 MGHRA and CDR2 YSYEKL. The ends lost 4 bases at V and 7 bases at J; junction bases unmatched: 5. The CDR3 extends over 15 amino acids. CDR3 bases: TGCGCCAGCAGCCCTTGGACAGGGGCCAATTCACCCCTCCACTTT. Amino acid sequence: CASSPWTGANSPLHF.

This sequence joins TRBV4-1 and TRBJ2-1; 9 bases line up with TRBD2. V gave up 0 bases and J gave up 0 bases; unmatched junction bases: 15. The CDR3 is made up of 21 amino acids. CDR1 and CDR2 from the germline V gene are MGHRA and YSYEKL. CDR3 sequence: CASSQERGGASGASSYNEQFF. The CDR3 DNA is TGCGCCAGCAGCCAAGAACGAGGGGGGGCTAGCGGGGCTAGCTCCTACAATGAGCAGTTCTTC.

The rearrangement joins TRBV11-2 to TRBJ1-2, with no clear D. CDR1 SGHAT and CDR2 FQNNGV come from the germline V gene. V was pared by 0 bases and J by 2 bases, with 10 bases between. This CDR3 has 15 amino acids. CDR3 DNA: TGTGCCAGCAGCTTAGATCAAAGGGAGAACTATGGCTACACCTTC. It encodes CASSLDQRENYGYTF.

V usage is TRBV18 and J usage is TRBJ1-2; no definite D call. The germline V gene has CDR1 KGHSH and CDR2 LQKENI. This CDR3 contains 16 residues. Trimming shortened V by 0 bases and J by 0 bases, and 11 bases separated the two germline ends. This CDR3 is CASSPPESLANYGYTF. For the CDR3, the DNA is TGTGCCAGCTCACCACCCGAGAGTCTAGCTAACTATGGCTACACCTTC. Variable domain in full (rest from reference TRBV18 and TRBJ1-2): NAGVMQNPRHLVRRRGQEARLRCSPMKGHSHVYWYRQLPEEGLKFMVYLQKENIIDESGMPKERFSAEFPKEGPSILRIQQVVRGDSAAYFCASSPPESLANYGYTFGSGTRLTVV.

The rearrangement links TRBV19 to TRBJ2-6; D may be TRBD2 (6 bases). This CDR3 contains 15 residues. V was pared by 3 bases and J by 0 bases, with 6 bases between. CDR1 and CDR2 from the germline V gene are LNHDA and SQIVND (reference sequence). Here the CDR3 reads CASSMRDSGANVLTF. The CDR3 nucleotides read TGTGCCAGTAGTATGCGGGACTCTGGGGCCAACGTCCTGACTTTC.

V usage is TRBV19 and J usage is TRBJ1-5; 7 bases map to TRBD1. This CDR3 spans 15 amino acids. Trimming removed 9 bases from V and 0 bases from J; junction bases left unmatched: 8. CDR1 is LNHDA, CDR2 SQIVND, per germline (reference sequence). The CDR3 DNA is TGTGCCAGCAGAACAGGGGCCATTAGCAATCAGCCCCAGCATTTT. The encoded protein is CASRTGAISNQPQHF.

The chain carries TRBV5-1 and TRBJ2-5, with no clear D. The CDR3 loop spans 11 amino acids. Germline V CDR1 and CDR2: SGHRS, YFSETQ. Deletions cut 1 base from V and 5 bases from J, with 3 bases between. The CDR3 sequence is CASSLRETQYF. For the CDR3, the DNA is TGCGCCAGCAGCTTGCGGGAGACCCAGTACTTC.

The chain is built from TRBV5-6 and TRBJ2-5; tentatively, D is TRBD2 (5 bases). V dropped 4 bases and J dropped 5 bases, with 9 bases sitting between them. The CDR3 has 12 amino acids. Germline CDR1 and CDR2: SGHDT and YYEEEE. Here the CDR3 reads CASSPRGETQYF. In nucleotides, the CDR3 is TGTGCCAGCAGCCCTCGCGGGGAGACCCAGTACTTC.

The CDR3 here is CASSLMGQGNGAGYTF. Here the CDR3 DNA reads TGTGCCAGCAGTTTAATGGGACAGGGGAATGGAGCTGGCTACACCTTC. V gene TRBV28 combines with J gene TRBJ1-2, with TRBD1 identical over 10 bases. The germline CDR1 and CDR2 sequences are MDHEN and SYDVKM. The CDR3 extends over 16 amino acids. The V and J ends lost 2 bases and 7 bases, in that order; junction bases with no gene match: 10.

V gene TRBV5-6 combines with J gene TRBJ2-7; perhaps TRBD1 as D (6 bases). Trimming left V 0 bases short and J 4 bases short, with 8 bases between. The CDR3 spans 13 residues. The germline gives CDR1 SGHDT, CDR2 YYEEEE. The CDR3 spells CASSLGGPYEQYV. DNA for the CDR3: TGTGCCAGCAGCTTGGGGGGGCCGTACGAGCAGTACGTC.

This clone was seen a few times. The chain carries TRBV9 and TRBJ1-6, with D unresolved. There are 13 residues in the CDR3. Germline V gene sequence: CDR1 SGDLS, CDR2 YYNGEE. V lost 4 bases and J lost 7, with 9 bases in between. The CDR3 DNA is TGTGCCAGCAGCCGGGGTGAGAATTCACCCCTCCACTTT. The encoded protein is CASSRGENSPLHF. The variable domain in full, completed from reference TRBV9 and TRBJ1-6, reads DSGVTQTPKHLITATGQRVTLRCSPRSGDLSVYWYQQSLDQGLQFLIQYYNGEERAKGNILERFSAQQFPDLHSELNLSSLELGDSALYFCASSRGENSPLHFGNGTRLTVT.

The chain has TRBV4-2 and TRBJ2-1; 11 bases fit TRBD1. Germline V gives CDR1 LGHNA, CDR2 YNFKEQ. This CDR3 is built from 17 residues. J gave up 6 bases and V 0 bases, and 7 bases lay outside the gene matches. CDR3 sequence reads: CASSQESTGTGGNEQFF. CDR3 DNA sequence: TGTGCCAGCAGCCAAGAGTCTACCGGGACAGGGGGCAATGAGCAGTTCTTC.

This chain connects TRBV28 to TRBJ2-2; 8 bases agree with TRBD1. The trim removed 5 bases at V and 1 base at J, leaving 9 bases unmatched. The CDR3 spans 17 residues. The germline V gene has CDR1 MDHEN and CDR2 SYDVKM. The CDR3 reads CASSPAGTGMNTGELFF. The CDR3 DNA sequence: TGTGCCAGCAGTCCGGCAGGGACAGGAATGAACACCGGGGAGCTGTTTTTT.